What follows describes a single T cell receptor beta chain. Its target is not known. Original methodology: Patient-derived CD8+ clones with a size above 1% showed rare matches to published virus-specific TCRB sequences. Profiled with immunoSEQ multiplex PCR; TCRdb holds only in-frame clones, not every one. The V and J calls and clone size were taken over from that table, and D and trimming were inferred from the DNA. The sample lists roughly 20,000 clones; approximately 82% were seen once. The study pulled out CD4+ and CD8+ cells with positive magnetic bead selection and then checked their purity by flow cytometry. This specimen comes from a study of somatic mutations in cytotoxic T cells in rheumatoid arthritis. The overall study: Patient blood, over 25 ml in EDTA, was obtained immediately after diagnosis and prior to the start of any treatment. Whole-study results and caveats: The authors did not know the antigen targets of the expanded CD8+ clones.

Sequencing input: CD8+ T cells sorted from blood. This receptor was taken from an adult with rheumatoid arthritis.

This CDR3 reads CASSPAGGVYEQYF. For the CDR3, the DNA is TGTGCCAGTAGCCCAGCGGGAGGGGTATACGAGCAGTACTTC. The chain joins TRBV19 to TRBJ2-7, with 10 bases aligning to TRBD2. Germline CDR1 and CDR2: LNHDA and SQIVND (reference sequence). V lost 6 bases to trimming and J lost 4 bases; unmatched junction nucleotides: 6. The CDR3 runs to 14 residues.